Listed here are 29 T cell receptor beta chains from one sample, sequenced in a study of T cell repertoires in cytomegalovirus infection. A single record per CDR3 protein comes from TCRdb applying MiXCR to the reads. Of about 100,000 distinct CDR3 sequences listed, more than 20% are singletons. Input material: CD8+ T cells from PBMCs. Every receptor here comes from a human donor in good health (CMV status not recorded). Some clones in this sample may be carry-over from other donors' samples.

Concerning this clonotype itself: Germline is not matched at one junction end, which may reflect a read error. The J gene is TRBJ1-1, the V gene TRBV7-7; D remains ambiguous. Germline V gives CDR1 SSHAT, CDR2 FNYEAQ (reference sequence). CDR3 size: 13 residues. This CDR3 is CASRSPKREGAFF. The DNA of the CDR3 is TGTGCTAGCAGATCCCCGAAGAGGGAAGGAGCTTTCTTT.

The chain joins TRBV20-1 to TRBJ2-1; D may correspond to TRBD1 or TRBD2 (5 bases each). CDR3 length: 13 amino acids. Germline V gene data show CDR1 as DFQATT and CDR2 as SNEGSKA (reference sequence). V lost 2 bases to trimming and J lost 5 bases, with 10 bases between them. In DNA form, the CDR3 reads TGCAGTGCTAGACTTCGGGGCAACAATGAGCAGTTCTTC. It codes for CSARLRGNNEQFF.

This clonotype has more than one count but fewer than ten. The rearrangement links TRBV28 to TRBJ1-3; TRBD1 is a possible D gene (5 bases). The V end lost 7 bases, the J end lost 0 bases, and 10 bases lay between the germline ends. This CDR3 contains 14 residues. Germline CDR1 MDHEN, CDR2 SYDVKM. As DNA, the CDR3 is TGTGCCAGCACACGGACACACTCTGGAAACACCATATATTTT. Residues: CASTRTHSGNTIYF.

The CDR3 reads CASSQDGRNEQFF. CDR3 bases: TGCGCCAGCAGCCAAGACGGCAGGAATGAGCAGTTCTTC. This sequence joins TRBV4-3 and TRBJ2-1; D remains unclear. V lost 0 bases to trimming and J lost 7 bases, with 7 bases between them. The CDR3 covers 13 residues. The V gene's germline CDR1 is LGHNA and CDR2 YSLEER.

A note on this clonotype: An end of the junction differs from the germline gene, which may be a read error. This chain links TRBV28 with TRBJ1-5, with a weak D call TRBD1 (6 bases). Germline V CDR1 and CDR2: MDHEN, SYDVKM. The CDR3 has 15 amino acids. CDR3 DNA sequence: TGTGCCAGCAGTTTATATTCCGGGGGCAATAAGCCCCAGCATTTT. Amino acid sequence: CASSLYSGGNKPQHF.

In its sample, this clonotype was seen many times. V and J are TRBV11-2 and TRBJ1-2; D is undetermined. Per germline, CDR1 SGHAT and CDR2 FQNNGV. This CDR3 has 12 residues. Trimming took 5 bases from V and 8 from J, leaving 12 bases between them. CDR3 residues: CASSPRLEGYTF. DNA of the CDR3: TGTGCCAGCAGCCCCCGGTTGGAGGGCTACACCTTC.

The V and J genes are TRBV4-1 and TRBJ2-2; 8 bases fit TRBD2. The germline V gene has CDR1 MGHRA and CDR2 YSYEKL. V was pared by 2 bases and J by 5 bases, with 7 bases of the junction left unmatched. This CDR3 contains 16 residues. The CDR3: CASSQSLTSGTGELFF. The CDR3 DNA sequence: TGCGCCAGCAGCCAAAGCCTTACTAGCGGAACCGGGGAGCTGTTTTTT.

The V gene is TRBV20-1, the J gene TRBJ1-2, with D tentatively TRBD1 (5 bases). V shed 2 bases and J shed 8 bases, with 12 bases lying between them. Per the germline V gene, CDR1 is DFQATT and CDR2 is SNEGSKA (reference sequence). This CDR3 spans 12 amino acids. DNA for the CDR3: TGCAGTGCTAGAAAAGGGACCAAGGGCTACACCTTC. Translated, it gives CSARKGTKGYTF.

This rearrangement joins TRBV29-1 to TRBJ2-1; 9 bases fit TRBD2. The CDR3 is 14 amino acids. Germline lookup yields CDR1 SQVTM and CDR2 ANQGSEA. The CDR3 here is CRALSGGSYNEQFF. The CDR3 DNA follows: TGCAGAGCCCTCAGCGGGGGGTCCTACAATGAGCAGTTCTTC.

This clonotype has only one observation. The CDR3 region is CAWNPKKDPADYGYTF. Written as DNA, the CDR3 is TGTGCCTGGAATCCCAAGAAGGACCCAGCGGACTATGGCTACACCTTC. The V gene is TRBV30, the J gene TRBJ1-2; no reliable D call. Germline values: CDR1 GTSNPN, CDR2 SVGIG (reference sequence). V was trimmed by 4 bases and J by 3 bases, leaving 21 bases between them. The CDR3 consists of 16 residues.

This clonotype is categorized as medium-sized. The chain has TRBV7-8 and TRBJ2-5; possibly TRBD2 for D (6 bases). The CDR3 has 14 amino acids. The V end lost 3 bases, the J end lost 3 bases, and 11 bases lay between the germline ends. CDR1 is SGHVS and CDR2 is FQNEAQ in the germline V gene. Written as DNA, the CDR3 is TGTGCCAGCAGCTTCCCGATAGCGGAAGAGACCCAGTACTTC. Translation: CASSFPIAEETQYF. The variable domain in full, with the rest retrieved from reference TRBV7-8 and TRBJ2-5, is GAGVSQSPRYKVAKRGQDVALRCDPISGHVSLFWYQQALGQGPEFLTYFQNEAQLDKSGLPSDRFFAERPEGSVSTLKIQRTQQEDSAVYLCASSFPIAEETQYFGPGTRLLVL.

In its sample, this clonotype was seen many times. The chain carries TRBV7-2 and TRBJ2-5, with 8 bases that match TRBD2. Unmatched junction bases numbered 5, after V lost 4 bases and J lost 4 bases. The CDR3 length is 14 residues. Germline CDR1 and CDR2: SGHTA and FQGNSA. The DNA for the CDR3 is TGTGCCAGCAGCTCCCCGGGGGGGGCAGAGACCCAGTACTTC. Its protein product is CASSSPGGAETQYF.

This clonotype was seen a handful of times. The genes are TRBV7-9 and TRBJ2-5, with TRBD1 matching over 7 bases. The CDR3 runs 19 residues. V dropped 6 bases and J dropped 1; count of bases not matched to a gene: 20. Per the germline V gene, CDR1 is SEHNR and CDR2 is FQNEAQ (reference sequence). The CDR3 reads CASSPDRSGLMGPQETQYF. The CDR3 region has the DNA TGTGCCAGCAGTCCGGACAGGTCTGGTCTCATGGGCCCCCAAGAGACCCAGTACTTC.

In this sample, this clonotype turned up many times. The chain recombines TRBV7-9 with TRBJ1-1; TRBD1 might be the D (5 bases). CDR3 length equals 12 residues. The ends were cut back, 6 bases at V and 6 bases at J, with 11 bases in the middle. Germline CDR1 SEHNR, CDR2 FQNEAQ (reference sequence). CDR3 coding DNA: TGTGCCAGCAGATATCGGGGCGCTGAAGCTTTCTTT. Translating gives CASRYRGAEAFF.

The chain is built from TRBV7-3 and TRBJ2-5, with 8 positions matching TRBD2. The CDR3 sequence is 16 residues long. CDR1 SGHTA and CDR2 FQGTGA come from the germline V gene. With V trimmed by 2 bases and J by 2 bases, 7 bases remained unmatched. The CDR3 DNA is TGTGCCAGCAGCTTATCGGGGGGGGCACTACAAGAGACCCAGTACTTC. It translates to CASSLSGGALQETQYF. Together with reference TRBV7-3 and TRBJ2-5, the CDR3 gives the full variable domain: GAGVSQTPSNKVTEKGKYVELRCDPISGHTALYWYRQSLGQGPEFLIYFQGTGAADDSGLPNDRFFAVRPEGSVSTLKIQRTERGDSAVYLCASSLSGGALQETQYFGPGTRLLVL.

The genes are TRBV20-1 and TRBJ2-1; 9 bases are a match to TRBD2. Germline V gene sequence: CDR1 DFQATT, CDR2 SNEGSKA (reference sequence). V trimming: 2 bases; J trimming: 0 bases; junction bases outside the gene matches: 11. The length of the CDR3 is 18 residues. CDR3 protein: CSARSPLGGGDSYNEQFF. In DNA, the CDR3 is TGCAGTGCTAGATCCCCCCTGGGCGGGGGGGACTCCTACAATGAGCAGTTCTTC.

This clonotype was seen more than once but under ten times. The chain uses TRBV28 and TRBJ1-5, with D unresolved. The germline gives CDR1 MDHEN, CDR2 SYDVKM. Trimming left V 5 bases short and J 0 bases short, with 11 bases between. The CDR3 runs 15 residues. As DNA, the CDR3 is TGTGCCAGCAGTGGCGTGGTGCTTAGCAATCAGCCCCAGCATTTT. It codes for CASSGVVLSNQPQHF.

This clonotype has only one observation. The CDR3 DNA reads TGTGCCAGCACCCCGGGACTCTCCACAGATACGCAGTATTTT. Its protein is CASTPGLSTDTQYF. J is TRBJ2-3 and V is TRBV12-3 or TRBV12-4, with D maybe TRBD2 (6 bases). This CDR3 spans 14 amino acids. V lost 7 bases and J 2 bases, leaving 13 bases between the germline ends.

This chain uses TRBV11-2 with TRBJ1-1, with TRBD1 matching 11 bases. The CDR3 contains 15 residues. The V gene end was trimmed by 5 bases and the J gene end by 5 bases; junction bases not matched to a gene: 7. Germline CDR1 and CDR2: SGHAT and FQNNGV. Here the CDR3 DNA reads TGTGCCAGCAGCAGGGCCGGGACAGGGGGGACTGAAGCTTTCTTT. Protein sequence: CASSRAGTGGTEAFF.

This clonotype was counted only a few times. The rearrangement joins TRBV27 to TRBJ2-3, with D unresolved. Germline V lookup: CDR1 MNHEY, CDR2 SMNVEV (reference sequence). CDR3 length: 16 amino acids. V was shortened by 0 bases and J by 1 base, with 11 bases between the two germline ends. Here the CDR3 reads CASSLSIQRGTDTQYF. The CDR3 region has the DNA TGTGCCAGCAGTTTATCTATCCAGCGTGGCACAGATACGCAGTATTTT.

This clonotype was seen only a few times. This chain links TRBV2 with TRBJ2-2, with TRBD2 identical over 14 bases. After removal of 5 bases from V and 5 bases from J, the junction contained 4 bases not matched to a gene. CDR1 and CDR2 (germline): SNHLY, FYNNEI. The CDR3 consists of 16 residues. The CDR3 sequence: CASSTRTSGGTGELFF. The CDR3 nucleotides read TGTGCCAGCAGTACCCGGACTAGCGGGGGGACCGGGGAGCTGTTTTTT.

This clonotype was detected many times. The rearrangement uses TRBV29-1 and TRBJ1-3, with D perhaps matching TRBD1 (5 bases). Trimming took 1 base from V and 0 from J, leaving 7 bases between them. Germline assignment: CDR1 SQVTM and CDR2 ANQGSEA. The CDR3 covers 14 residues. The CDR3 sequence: CSVEGGISGNTIYF. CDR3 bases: TGCAGCGTTGAAGGGGGGATCTCTGGAAACACCATATATTTT. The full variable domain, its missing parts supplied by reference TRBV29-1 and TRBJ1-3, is SAVISQKPSRDICQRGTSLTIQCQVDSQVTMMFWYRQQPGQSLTLIATANQGSEATYESGFVIDKFPISRPNLTFSTLTVSNMSPEDSSIYLCSVEGGISGNTIYFGEGSWLTVV.

The CDR3: CAAGSGTGTDTQYF. CDR3 DNA: TGTGCCGCCGGATCTGGGACAGGGACAGATACGCAGTATTTT. The chain recombines TRBV19 with TRBJ2-3; 9 nucleotides match TRBD1. The CDR3 runs to 14 residues. J lost 3 bases, V lost 11 bases, and 9 bases had no gene match. CDR1 is LNHDA and CDR2 is SQIVND in the germline V gene (reference sequence). The full variable domain, its missing parts supplied by reference TRBV19 and TRBJ2-3, is DGGITQSPKYLFRKEGQNVTLSCEQNLNHDAMYWYRQDPGQGLRLIYYSQIVNDFQKGDIAEGYSVSREKKESFPLTVTSAQKNPTAFYLCAAGSGTGTDTQYFGPGTRLTVL.

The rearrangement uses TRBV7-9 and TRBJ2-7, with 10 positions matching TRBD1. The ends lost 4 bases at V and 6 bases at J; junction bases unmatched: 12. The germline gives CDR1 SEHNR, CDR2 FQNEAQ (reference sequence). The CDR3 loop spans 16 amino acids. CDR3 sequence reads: CASSSWTGGFLGEQYF. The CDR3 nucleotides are TGTGCCAGCAGCTCCTGGACAGGGGGGTTTCTGGGCGAGCAGTACTTC.

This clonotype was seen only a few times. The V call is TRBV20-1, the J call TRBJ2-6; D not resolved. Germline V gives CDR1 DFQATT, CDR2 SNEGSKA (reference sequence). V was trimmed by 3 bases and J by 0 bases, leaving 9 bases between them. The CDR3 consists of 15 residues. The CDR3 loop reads CSASIISSGANVLTF. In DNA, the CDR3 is TGCAGTGCTAGCATTATTTCCTCTGGGGCCAACGTCCTGACTTTC.

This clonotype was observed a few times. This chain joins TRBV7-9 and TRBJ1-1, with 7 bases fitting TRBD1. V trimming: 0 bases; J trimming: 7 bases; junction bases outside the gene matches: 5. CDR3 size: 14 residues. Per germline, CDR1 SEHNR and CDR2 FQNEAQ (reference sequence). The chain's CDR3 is CASSLAQGQNEAFF. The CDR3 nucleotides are TGTGCCAGCAGCTTAGCACAGGGGCAGAATGAAGCTTTCTTT.

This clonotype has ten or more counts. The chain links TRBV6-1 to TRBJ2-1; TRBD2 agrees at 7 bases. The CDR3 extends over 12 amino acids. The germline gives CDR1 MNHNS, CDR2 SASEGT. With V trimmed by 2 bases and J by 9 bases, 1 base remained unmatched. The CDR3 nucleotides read TGTGCCAGCAGTGAACCGGGAGGTGAGCAGTTCTTC. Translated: CASSEPGGEQFF.

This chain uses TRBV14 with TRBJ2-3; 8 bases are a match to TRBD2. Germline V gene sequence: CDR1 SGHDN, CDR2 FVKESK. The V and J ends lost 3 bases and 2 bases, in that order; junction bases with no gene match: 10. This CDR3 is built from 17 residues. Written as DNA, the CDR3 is TGTGCCAGCAGCCATAAAACCTATAGCGGGAACACAGATACGCAGTATTTT. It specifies CASSHKTYSGNTDTQYF.

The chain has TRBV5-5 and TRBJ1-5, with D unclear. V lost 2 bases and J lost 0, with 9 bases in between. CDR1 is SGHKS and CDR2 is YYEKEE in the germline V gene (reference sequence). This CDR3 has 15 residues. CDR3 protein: CASSFLGNSNQPQHF. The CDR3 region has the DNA TGTGCCAGCAGCTTTTTGGGTAATAGCAATCAGCCCCAGCATTTT.